This T cell receptor (beta chain) emerged from a study of blood T cells in healthy people across ages. CDR3 length: 14 amino acids. Primers used in a second PCR of about 7 to 12 cycles were a sample-barcoded 5' primer and a J-beta primer mix. Each CDR3 protein gets one entry after TCRdb re-called the 5' RACE reads with MiXCR. The sample yields about 680,000 distinct CDR3 sequences, around 49% seen once. This clonotype originated in a woman aged 55-69 years in good health. V gene TRBV21-1 combines with J gene TRBJ2-1; the table's D call, TRBD1, has no DNA check behind it. TRBV21-1 is a documented pseudogene. The sequencing sample was made of blood. The CDR3 DNA reads TGTGCCAGATTGGTCGGACAGTCATACAATGAACAGTTCTTC. Amino acid sequence: CARLVGQSYNEQFF.